What follows are 19 T cell receptor beta chains derived from one specimen sequenced in a study of blood T cell repertoires in COVID-19. Sequencing was performed with immunoSEQ multiplex PCR; in TCRdb, only in-frame clones are kept and a portion is missing. In the table there are about 160,000 clones, approximately 80% of which are singletons. The specimen was peripheral blood. Receptor source: a woman aged 80 or older with acute or convalescent COVID-19.

This clone was observed at least ten times. The chain has TRBV4-1 and TRBJ1-2; D is possibly TRBD1 (6 bases). V lost 0 bases and J lost 0, with 14 bases in between. The CDR3 is made up of 17 amino acids. Per the germline V gene, CDR1 is MGHRA and CDR2 is YSYEKL. For the CDR3, the DNA is TGCGCCAGCAGCCAAGATCCAGGGACAACTGCTAACTATGGCTACACCTTC. Translation gives CASSQDPGTTANYGYTF.

The rearrangement joins TRBV5-1 to TRBJ2-5, with D unclear. CDR3 length: 13 amino acids. The V gene's germline CDR1 is SGHRS and CDR2 YFSETQ. V was shortened by 4 bases and J by 0 bases, with 7 bases between the two germline ends. CDR3 in DNA: TGCGCCAGCAGCGTGCTAAACCAAGAGACCCAGTACTTC. Its protein product is CASSVLNQETQYF.

This clone has just one count. The chain couples TRBV7-2 to TRBJ1-6, with D unclear. Trimming cost V 6 bases and J 7 bases, with 10 bases left between them. Germline CDR1 reads SGHTA; CDR2 reads FQGNSA. The CDR3 extends over 13 amino acids. In DNA form, the CDR3 reads TGTGCCAGCAGTTTAACACCGAATTCACCCCTCCACTTT. Residues: CASSLTPNSPLHF. The full variable domain, completed using reference TRBV7-2 and TRBJ1-6, is GAGVSQSPSNKVTEKGKDVELRCDPISGHTALYWYRQSLGQGLEFLIYFQGNSAPDKSGLPSDRFSAERTGGSVSTLTIQRTQQEDSAVYLCASSLTPNSPLHFGNGTRLTVT.

The CDR3 coding sequence is TGTGCCAGCAGTTTAGCGGCAACAGATACGCAGTATTTT. Its protein product is CASSLAATDTQYF. The J gene is TRBJ2-3, the V gene TRBV12-3 or TRBV12-4, with D unclear. Trimming cost V 0 bases and J 3 bases, with 4 bases left between them. The CDR3 is 13 amino acids.

The V gene is TRBV5-5, the J gene TRBJ2-1; 11 bases agree with TRBD2. After removal of 3 bases from V and 4 bases from J, the junction contained 3 bases not matched to a gene. Germline V gene data show CDR1 as SGHKS and CDR2 as YYEKEE (reference sequence). The CDR3 sequence is 15 residues long. The CDR3 coding sequence is TGTGCCAGCAGCTCGAGGACTAGCGGGTACAATGAGCAGTTCTTC. Its translation: CASSSRTSGYNEQFF. Full variable domain (remainder filled in from reference TRBV5-5 and TRBJ2-1): DAGVTQSPTHLIKTRGQQVTLRCSPISGHKSVSWYQQVLGQGPQFIFQYYEKEERGRGNFPDRFSARQFPNYSSELNVNALLLGDSALYLCASSSRTSGYNEQFFGPGTRLTVL.

The V call is TRBV5-6, the J call TRBJ1-1; a possible D gene is TRBD1 (5 bases). The CDR3 has 13 residues. Germline CDR1 reads SGHDT; CDR2 reads YYEEEE. V was trimmed by 5 bases and J by 1 base, leaving 9 bases between them. CDR3 DNA sequence: TGTGCCAGCAGTTATACAGGGAACACTGAAGCTTTCTTT. Translation: CASSYTGNTEAFF.

The J gene is TRBJ2-2, the V gene TRBV12-5, with a possible D match to TRBD1 (6 bases). The CDR3 consists of 15 residues. Germline CDR1 and CDR2: LGHNT and FRNRAP. Trimming removed 7 bases at V and 2 bases at J, with 14 bases between. The CDR3 reads CASAWGTSNTGELFF. The CDR3 nucleotides read TGTGCTAGTGCCTGGGGGACATCCAACACCGGGGAGCTGTTTTTT.

V is TRBV19 and J is TRBJ1-1; D is ambiguous. CDR1 is LNHDA, CDR2 SQIVND, per germline (reference sequence). The CDR3 extends over 13 amino acids. V shed 4 bases and J shed 0 bases, with 6 bases lying between them. The CDR3 sequence: CASSKSLNTEAFF. The CDR3 nucleotides are TGTGCCAGTAGTAAGAGCCTGAACACTGAAGCTTTCTTT.

This sequence joins TRBV5-1 and TRBJ1-6; D gene unclear. The V gene lost 3 bases and the J gene lost 6 bases, with 13 bases spanning the gap. Germline-derived CDR1 and CDR2 are SGHRS and YFSETQ. There are 15 residues in the CDR3. The CDR3 DNA is TGCGCCAGCAGCTCAGAACGATTGCCTAATTCACCCCTCCACTTT. Translated: CASSSERLPNSPLHF.

The chain has TRBV15 and TRBJ1-1; D gene unclear. V was cut by 0 bases and J by 0 bases, with 8 bases left in between. Per the germline V gene, CDR1 is LNHNV and CDR2 is YYDKDF (reference sequence). The CDR3 is 15 amino acids. CDR3 coding DNA: TGTGCCACCAGCAGAGATAATTCCGTGAACACTGAAGCTTTCTTT. Translation: CATSRDNSVNTEAFF.

The gene calls are TRBV11-2 and TRBJ2-5; TRBD2 agrees at 9 bases. In germline, CDR1 is SGHAT, CDR2 FQNNGV. V dropped 1 base and J dropped 5; count of bases not matched to a gene: 8. This CDR3 comprises 16 residues. In DNA, the CDR3 is TGTGCCAGCAGCTTAGGGGCGCGGGAGGGCCGGGAGACCCAGTACTTC. Translating gives CASSLGAREGRETQYF.

The V gene is TRBV6-5, the J gene TRBJ2-2, with 7 bases that match TRBD2. The CDR3 totals 16 residues. The trim removed 2 bases at V and 6 bases at J, leaving 9 bases unmatched. Germline-derived CDR1 and CDR2 are MNHEY and SVGAGI. The CDR3 spells CASSYLLRGRAGELFF. The CDR3 DNA reads TGTGCCAGCAGTTACCTCCTGCGGGGGAGGGCCGGGGAGCTGTTTTTT.

The chain is built from TRBV18 and TRBJ2-7; no clear D. In germline, CDR1 is KGHSH, CDR2 LQKENI. This CDR3 is built from 14 residues. V lost 0 bases and J lost 3, with 9 bases in between. CDR3 region: CASSPPGLYYEQYF. The CDR3 DNA reads as TGTGCCAGCTCACCACCGGGCCTATACTACGAGCAGTACTTC.

This clone was observed a handful of times. The rearrangement joins TRBV14 to TRBJ1-1; 7 nucleotides agree with TRBD1. Germline assignment: CDR1 SGHDN and CDR2 FVKESK. After removal of 5 bases from V and 5 bases from J, the junction contained 8 bases not matched to a gene. This CDR3 has 14 residues. The CDR3 DNA reads as TGTGCCAGCAGCACACTCAGGGGGTGGACTGAAGCTTTCTTT. Translated: CASSTLRGWTEAFF.

The CDR3 loop reads CASSLVGAPTEAFF. The CDR3 DNA reads TGCGCCAGCAGCTTGGTGGGGGCTCCCACTGAAGCTTTCTTT. V gene TRBV5-1 combines with J gene TRBJ1-1; D perhaps matches TRBD1 (6 bases). The CDR3 consists of 14 residues. The ends were cut back, 0 bases at V and 4 bases at J, with 10 bases in the middle. Germline-derived CDR1 and CDR2 are SGHRS and YFSETQ.

The chain combines TRBV5-1 with TRBJ2-2, with 7 bases fitting TRBD1. Germline V gene sequence: CDR1 SGHRS, CDR2 YFSETQ. The CDR3 length is 13 residues. V lost 7 bases and J lost 4; bases outside the gene matches: 4. The CDR3 spells CASRTGFTGELFF. The CDR3 nucleotides are TGCGCCAGCCGGACAGGCTTCACCGGGGAGCTGTTTTTT.

The rearrangement uses TRBV10-3 and TRBJ1-2, with a tentative D call TRBD1 (6 bases). The CDR3 consists of 14 residues. The V and J ends lost 2 bases and 4 bases respectively, with 11 bases between them. Germline values: CDR1 ENHRY, CDR2 SYGVKD. DNA for the CDR3: TGTGCCATCAGTGAGGGAGGACAGTTCTATGGCTACACCTTC. It translates to CAISEGGQFYGYTF.

The V call is TRBV6-6, the J call TRBJ1-6, with 9 positions matching TRBD1. The CDR3 loop spans 15 amino acids. The V and J ends lost 8 bases and 15 bases, in that order; junction bases with no gene match: 17. Germline lookup yields CDR1 MNHNY and CDR2 SVGAGI (reference sequence). CDR3 DNA sequence: TGTGCCAGCTGCCCCGGGACAGGGCCAACCTTAGGCCTCCACTTT. Translated: CASCPGTGPTLGLHF.

This clone was seen just once. The chain is built from TRBV6-5 and TRBJ1-6; D is possibly TRBD1 (5 bases). The CDR3 extends over 12 amino acids. V lost 8 bases, J lost 9 bases, and 11 bases lay in between. Germline loops: CDR1 MNHEY, CDR2 SVGAGI. The CDR3 reads CASQGLGSPLHF. CDR3 coding DNA: TGTGCCAGCCAGGGTTTGGGTTCACCCCTCCACTTT.